These 25 T cell receptor beta chains came from one sample sequenced in a study of T cell repertoires in cytomegalovirus infection. TCRdb passed the reads through MiXCR, listing each CDR3 protein once. The profile shows some 800,000 distinct CDR3 sequences, 25% to 35% of them singletons. These receptors' antigens are unknown. Material: cultured CD8+ T cells from PBMCs, obtained from culture after CMV antigen stimulation. The source of these receptors is a human donor in good health (CMV status not recorded). Some clones in this sample may be carry-over from other donors' samples.

This clonotype was observed a few times. The CDR3 nucleotides are TGTGCCAGCTGGACAGGGGGTGGCTACACCTTC. Translating gives CASWTGGGYTF. The V gene is TRBV6-1, the J gene TRBJ1-2; 10 nucleotides align to TRBD1. The trim removed 8 bases at V and 7 bases at J, leaving 1 base unmatched. The germline V gene encodes CDR1 MNHNS and CDR2 SASEGT. This CDR3 is 11 amino acids long.

The chain couples TRBV20-1 to TRBJ2-7; unclear D gene. This CDR3 comprises 14 residues. Germline lookup yields CDR1 DFQATT and CDR2 SNEGSKA (reference sequence). V was shortened by 1 base and J by 0 bases, with 10 bases between the two germline ends. CDR3: CSARATTRSYEQYF. The CDR3 DNA is TGCAGTGCTAGAGCTACAACACGCTCCTACGAGCAGTACTTC.

This clonotype was observed a single time. The chain's CDR3 is CASGRDRDDYGYTF. The CDR3 nucleotides are TGTGCCAGCGGCCGGGACAGGGACGACTATGGCTACACCTTC. The rearrangement joins TRBV7-9 to TRBJ1-2, with 9 bases that match TRBD1. V lost 8 bases and J lost 3; bases outside the gene matches: 7. This CDR3 is 14 amino acids long. CDR1 and CDR2 from the germline V gene are SEHNR and FQNEAQ (reference sequence). Complete variable domain (other parts from reference TRBV7-9 and TRBJ1-2): DTGVSQNPRHKITKRGQNVTFRCDPISEHNRLYWYRQTLGQGPEFLTYFQNEAQLEKSRLLSDRFSAERPKGSFSTLEIQRTEQGDSAMYLCASGRDRDDYGYTFGSGTRLTVV.

This clonotype turned up a few times. The V and J genes are TRBV6-1 and TRBJ1-1, with D unresolved. The CDR3 runs to 13 residues. V lost 4 bases and J lost 8, with 14 bases in between. CDR1 is MNHNS and CDR2 is SASEGT in the germline V gene. The CDR3 sequence: CASSGGSPGEAFF. The DNA for the CDR3 is TGTGCCAGCAGTGGAGGCAGCCCCGGGGAAGCTTTCTTT.

This clonotype was found a few times. This chain connects TRBV7-9 to TRBJ2-1; D unclear. V was shortened by 1 base and J by 7 bases, with 8 bases between the two germline ends. CDR3 size: 13 residues. CDR1 and CDR2 from the germline V gene are SEHNR and FQNEAQ (reference sequence). DNA for the CDR3: TGTGCCAGCAGCTTAGTGGAAACTAATGAGCAGTTCTTC. This encodes CASSLVETNEQFF.

The chain is built from TRBV27 and TRBJ2-1; 8 bases fit TRBD2. The V gene's germline CDR1 is MNHEY and CDR2 SMNVEV (reference sequence). The ends lost 3 bases at V and 1 base at J; junction bases unmatched: 8. This CDR3 is built from 17 residues. CDR3 sequence (DNA): TGTGCCAGCAGTTTCGGGGCGGGGGGCCCATCCTACAATGAGCAGTTCTTC. As protein: CASSFGAGGPSYNEQFF.

This clonotype was seen once. The chain has TRBV5-6 and TRBJ2-4; D gene ambiguous. The length of the CDR3 is 15 residues. V shed 1 base and J shed 0 bases, with 8 bases lying between them. Germline-derived CDR1 and CDR2 are SGHDT and YYEEEE. The CDR3 DNA follows: TGTGCCAGCAGCTTGTTGAGTGGAGCCAAAAACATTCAGTACTTC. Amino acids: CASSLLSGAKNIQYF.

This chain connects TRBV19 to TRBJ1-5; weak D call: TRBD1 (6 bases). The V gene's germline CDR1 is LNHDA and CDR2 SQIVND (reference sequence). V lost 7 bases and J 0 bases, leaving 16 bases between the germline ends. The CDR3 has 16 residues. This chain's CDR3 is CASKGTYVFSNQPQHF. CDR3 DNA: TGTGCCAGTAAGGGGACATACGTTTTTAGCAATCAGCCCCAGCATTTT.

This clonotype was detected a few times. The chain couples TRBV11-2 to TRBJ2-3; 9 bases align to TRBD2. Unmatched junction bases numbered 10, after V lost 5 bases and J lost 4 bases. The germline gives CDR1 SGHAT, CDR2 FQNNGV. The CDR3 covers 16 residues. CDR3 sequence: CASSPFGGGGADTQYF. The CDR3 coding sequence is TGTGCCAGCAGCCCCTTCGGCGGGGGGGGTGCAGATACGCAGTATTTT.

The genes are TRBV6-8 and TRBJ2-7, with 7 bases that match TRBD1. This CDR3 has 13 residues. CDR1 MNHGY and CDR2 SAAAGT come from the germline V gene. V dropped 10 bases and J dropped 4; count of bases not matched to a gene: 10. CDR3 in DNA: TGTGCCACCTCTGAAGGACAGGCGTACGAGCAGTACGTC. Translating it yields CATSEGQAYEQYV.

V usage is TRBV2 and J usage is TRBJ2-3, with D possibly matching TRBD1 (5 bases). V was shortened by 3 bases and J by 0 bases, with 22 bases between the two germline ends. Germline values: CDR1 SNHLY, CDR2 FYNNEI. This CDR3 spans 19 amino acids. CDR3 amino acids: CASSDRGSTWRTSTDTQYF. CDR3 DNA: TGTGCCAGCAGTGATAGGGGTAGCACCTGGAGAACTAGCACAGATACGCAGTATTTT.

This clonotype has a single count. The chain couples TRBV24-1 to TRBJ2-3; TRBD2 aligns across 12 bases. V gave up 2 bases and J gave up 4 bases; unmatched junction bases: 9. Germline V gene data show CDR1 as KGHDR and CDR2 as SFDVKD. The CDR3 has 18 amino acids. In DNA, the CDR3 is TGTGCCACCAGTGATTACCCTGGACTAGCGGGGCTCGCAGATACGCAGTATTTT. This sequence encodes CATSDYPGLAGLADTQYF.

The chain couples TRBV28 to TRBJ2-2, with TRBD1 matching 9 bases. With 6 bases clipped from V and 5 bases from J, the junction kept 7 bases outside the gene matches. Germline CDR1 is MDHEN and CDR2 is SYDVKM. CDR3 length: 15 residues. CDR3 protein: CASSLRDRDTGELFF. The CDR3 nucleotides are TGTGCCAGCAGCCTCCGGGACAGGGATACCGGGGAGCTGTTTTTT.

As for this clonotype: A much larger clone lies one base from this, so it may be a read error. The rearrangement joins TRBV12-3 or TRBV12-4 to TRBJ1-5, with D hard to call. The CDR3 consists of 14 residues. Trimming removed 3 bases at V and 3 bases at J, with 9 bases between. The CDR3 DNA follows: TGTGCCAGCAGTTTGGCAAAGAACAATCAGCCCCAGCATTTT. It codes for CASSLAKNNQPQHF.

This clonotype has more than one count but fewer than ten. The chain recombines TRBV7-8 with TRBJ2-1, with D unclear. CDR1 and CDR2 (germline): SGHVS, FQNEAQ. Trimming took 5 bases from V and 7 from J, leaving 6 bases between them. The CDR3 has 11 amino acids. CDR3 residues: CASSARNEQFF. The CDR3 DNA follows: TGTGCCAGCAGCGCGAGAAATGAGCAGTTCTTC.

A few counts support this clonotype. The chain links TRBV7-9 to TRBJ2-5, with no clear D. V lost 2 bases and J 2 bases, leaving 9 bases between the germline ends. In germline, CDR1 is SEHNR, CDR2 FQNEAQ (reference sequence). The CDR3 sequence is 14 residues long. CDR3 DNA: TGTGCCAGCAGCTTAAGCGAAGGACAAGAGACCCAGTACTTC. Translated, it gives CASSLSEGQETQYF.

This clonotype occurred many times. The V gene is TRBV7-2, the J gene TRBJ2-3, with 10 bases aligning to TRBD2. The CDR3 runs to 18 residues. V dropped 1 base and J dropped 2; count of bases not matched to a gene: 9. Per germline, CDR1 SGHTA and CDR2 FQGNSA. The CDR3 spells CASSLEPHSGGYTDTQYF. DNA for the CDR3: TGTGCCAGCAGCTTAGAGCCCCATAGCGGGGGGTACACAGATACGCAGTATTTT.

This chain uses TRBV7-6 with TRBJ2-1, with D maybe TRBD2 (6 bases). V lost 4 bases, J lost 12 bases, and 16 bases lay in between. In germline, CDR1 is SGHVS, CDR2 FNYEAQ. There are 13 residues in the CDR3. CDR3 DNA sequence: TGTGCCAGCAGCTCTGGAGGGACGCGGGGGCAGTTCTTC. Residues: CASSSGGTRGQFF.

The chain has TRBV27 and TRBJ1-1; D not certain. The length of the CDR3 is 13 residues. In germline, CDR1 is MNHEY, CDR2 SMNVEV (reference sequence). With 2 bases removed from V and 6 bases from J, the gap between germline ends came to 10 bases. The CDR3 DNA sequence: TGTGCCAGCAGTTTAACGGTCATTTCTGAAGCTTTCTTT. This codes for CASSLTVISEAFF.

This clonotype has only a few counts. The chain combines TRBV19 with TRBJ1-4; 9 bases map to TRBD1. Germline V gives CDR1 LNHDA, CDR2 SQIVND (reference sequence). V lost 7 bases, J lost 2 bases, and 8 bases stayed unmatched. The CDR3 loop spans 16 amino acids. CDR3 nucleotide sequence: TGTGCCAGTACCCGGACAGGGGATTCGACTAATGAAAAACTGTTTTTT. It encodes CASTRTGDSTNEKLFF.

This sequence joins TRBV27 and TRBJ2-5; 7 nucleotides line up with TRBD2. V lost 8 bases to trimming and J lost 4 bases; unmatched junction nucleotides: 16. The CDR3 is made up of 16 amino acids. Germline V gene data show CDR1 as MNHEY and CDR2 as SMNVEV (reference sequence). The chain's CDR3 is CASGWAGGGPPETQYF. CDR3 sequence (DNA): TGTGCCAGCGGATGGGCCGGCGGGGGACCCCCAGAGACCCAGTACTTC.

This clonotype was observed a single time. The J gene is TRBJ2-4, the V gene TRBV12-3 or TRBV12-4; D is unclear. The CDR3 has 16 residues. V was clipped by 4 bases and J by 5 bases, with 18 bases between them. The CDR3 DNA sequence: TGTGCCAGCAGTTCTACTTACAGTGCCGTTGAAAACATTCAGTACTTC. Translating gives CASSSTYSAVENIQYF.

The chain is built from TRBV7-9 and TRBJ2-1; 11 nucleotides match TRBD2. The V gene's germline CDR1 is SEHNR and CDR2 FQNEAQ (reference sequence). This CDR3 comprises 16 residues. The ends lost 5 bases at V and 5 bases at J; junction bases unmatched: 8. This CDR3 is CASSAPTSGVDNEQFF. The CDR3 DNA reads TGTGCCAGCAGCGCCCCGACTAGCGGGGTCGACAATGAGCAGTTCTTC.

This clonotype occurred a few times. The J gene is TRBJ1-1, the V gene TRBV6-1, with D perhaps matching TRBD1 (5 bases). The CDR3 length is 14 residues. Trimming stripped 5 bases from V and 4 bases from J, with 14 bases between. The V gene's germline CDR1 is MNHNS and CDR2 SASEGT. The CDR3 reads CASSWAGTLTEAFF. In DNA form, the CDR3 reads TGTGCCAGCAGTTGGGCGGGGACCCTCACTGAAGCTTTCTTT.

The V and J genes are TRBV11-3 and TRBJ2-5; 8 bases map to TRBD2. Losses at the gene ends were 5 bases for V and 5 bases for J; bases not matched to a gene: 10. The CDR3 covers 15 residues. The germline V gene encodes CDR1 SGHNT and CDR2 YENEEA. The CDR3 region is CASSPGGSGEETQYF. The CDR3 DNA reads as TGTGCCAGCAGCCCCGGGGGTAGCGGGGAGGAGACCCAGTACTTC.